The clone carrying this T cell receptor beta chain came up a few times. As yet, its antigen is unknown. The J segment lost 7 bases and the V segment lost 6 bases, leaving 6 bases of the junction unmatched. CDR1 and CDR2 from the germline V gene are LGHDT and YNNKEL (reference sequence). CDR3 length: 12 residues. This entry is derived from a study of blood T cells in healthy people across ages. General study results and limits: Strong correlation linked observed beta diversity and percent naive T cells.

Primers used in a second PCR of about 6 to 12 cycles were a sample-barcoded 5' primer and a J-beta primer mix. Each CDR3 protein is one row after TCRdb ran MiXCR on the 5' RACE reads. The sample contains about 290,000 distinct CDR3 sequences, around 30% of which appear only once. Sample: blood. The receptor was derived from an older woman in good health. This chain connects TRBV3-1 to TRBJ2-7; TRBD1 aligns across 7 bases. The CDR3 DNA sequence: TGTGCCAGCAGTCACGTACAGGGGGAGCAGTACTTC. This encodes CASSHVQGEQYF.